The sequence of this T cell receptor (beta chain) was determined in a study of CD8+CD57+ T cells in acquired aplastic anemia. Looking at the study overall: Sorted CD4+ and CD8+ cells gave a mean 3.2 ug DNA, range roughly 0.2 to 27.4 ug. The average read count for CD4+ cells in healthy donors was around 10 million. Findings of the study overall: Under 35 was the count of CD8+ CDR3 sequences that patients shared with controls.

Germline assignment: CDR1 LNHDA and CDR2 SQIVND (reference sequence). The CDR3 covers 16 residues. With 6 bases clipped from V and 0 bases from J, the junction kept 4 bases outside the gene matches. TCR beta VDJ and CDR3 profiling used genomic DNA as template. TCRdb called the reads again in MiXCR, with one record for every CDR3 protein. The table shows about 400,000 distinct CDR3 sequences, with around 68% occurring only once. This clonotype was counted ten times or more. Its cognate antigen is unknown. Sample: sorted CD4+, CD8+, or CD8+CD57+ T cells (not recorded which) from PBMCs. The J gene is TRBJ2-5, the V gene TRBV19, with 13 bases lining up with TRBD2. The sequence was collected from a human donor in good health, serving as a control. As DNA, the CDR3 is TGTGCCAGTAGGGCCGGGACTAGCGGGGACCAAGAGACCCAGTACTTC. It codes for CASRAGTSGDQETQYF.